This entry describes one T cell receptor beta chain. Its antigen specificity is not known. This specimen comes from a study of CXCR3-negative and CXCR3-positive naive CD8 T cells (dated by TCRdb to between 2019 and 2020). Context from the whole study: In total, 130 million to 150 million TRB reads were obtained, or roughly 1.5 +/- 0.3 million reads per library. Data from about 12 donors, pooled across two independent experiments, went into the diversity and physicochemical repertoire analyses. Naive subsets from several donors and memory cells from 3 donors were included in the TRBV-TRBJ cluster analysis. General study outcomes and caveats: Similar TRBV-TRBJ usage was shown by naive CXCR3-negative and CXCR3-positive cells from the same donor, whereas distinct patterns were shown by memory cells. Because CXCR3 expression was partially decreased after cryopreservation, freshly isolated PBMCs were used for most assays. Because surface CD5, which is linked to self-reactivity in mice, was comparable between the naive subsets, TCR interaction strength was also inferred from TRB CDR3 physicochemical properties. Comparably high repertoire diversity was found in both naive subsets, whereas much lower repertoire diversity was found in memory CD8+ T cells.

TCRdb lists the instrument as NextSeq 550. The Human TCR Profiling Kit (MiLaboratory) was used to prepare UMI-labeled 5' RACE TRB cDNA libraries. The full amount of extracted RNA was used for cDNA synthesis, and the full amount of resulting cDNA was used for PCR amplification. Libraries were prepared in parallel with an identical number of PCR cycles. Per the source publication's procedure: With a requirement of at least two reads per UMI, MIGEC and MiXCR extracted about 48,000 +/- 9,800 unique UMI-labeled TRB cDNA molecules per library. On average, each library contained roughly 40,000 +/- 10,000 functional in-frame TRB CDR3 nucleotide clonotypes without stop codons. After downsampling to 5000 UMI-labeled TRB molecules per sample, diversity metrics such as normalized Shannon-Wiener and Chao1 were calculated in VDJtools. VDJtools computed clonotype-size-weighted physicochemical properties of the central five CDR3 residues: interaction energy, strength, volume and Kidera factor 4. TCRdb reprocessed the raw reads; every CDR3 protein sequence is a single record, and DNA is not supplied. TCRdb's processing, not the study's, gives the V and J calls here. This sample's clone table shows approximately 39,000 distinct CDR3 sequences. Clones ranked in the top ten supply approximately 14% of the sample.

For each CD8+ T cell subset, flow sorting was done in triplicate, and about 300,000 cells per subset went directly into RLT lysis buffer. Standard density gradient centrifugation was used to isolate peripheral blood mononuclear cells from buffy coats. Total RNA was extracted from sorted cells using an RNeasy Mini Kit. From cysteine to phenylalanine, the CDR3 is 19 amino acids long. The DNA sequence is not available. Sequencing was done on a sample of memory CD8+ T cells from blood. The cell subset or site label here, explained by the study, means: conventional CD8+ memory T cells (TMEM), sorted as controls. The rearranged segments are TRBV23-1 and TRBJ2-1; TCRdb proposes TRBD1, but this gene call is untestable without DNA. TRBV23-1 is treated as an ORF (open reading frame) with a function not yet certain. The TCR comes from a human donor in good health. Some clones in this sample may be carry-over from other donors' samples. The CDR3 corresponds to CASSQSTLSPGGAYNEQFF.